The 15 T cell receptor beta chains below all came from one sample that was sequenced in a study of cytomegalovirus exposure and HLA in healthy donors. The PCR employed 60 Vbeta primers together with 13 Jbeta primers. Using immunoSEQ multiplex PCR, the repertoire was profiled, and TCRdb retains in-frame clones only, with some absent. Of 100,000 to 150,000 clones listed, around 82% were seen once; the top ten hold more than 3.5%. The sequencing input was PBMCs. Source of these receptors: a woman aged 40 to 50 in good health and CMV-seropositive.

V is TRBV9 and J is TRBJ1-4; a weak D match, TRBD1 (5 bases). Germline V gives CDR1 SGDLS, CDR2 YYNGEE. V was cut by 4 bases and J by 2 bases, with 15 bases left in between. The CDR3 totals 16 residues. The CDR3 DNA follows: TGTGCCAGCAGCCCGAGTAGTGGGGCGACTAATGAAAAACTGTTTTTT. Translating it yields CASSPSSGATNEKLFF. Full variable domain (outside the CDR3, taken from reference TRBV9 and TRBJ1-4): DSGVTQTPKHLITATGQRVTLRCSPRSGDLSVYWYQQSLDQGLQFLIQYYNGEERAKGNILERFSAQQFPDLHSELNLSSLELGDSALYFCASSPSSGATNEKLFFGSGTQLSVL.

J is TRBJ2-2 and V is TRBV6-1; D possibly corresponds to TRBD2 (6 bases). V dropped 8 bases and J dropped 8 bases, with 12 bases sitting between them. The CDR3 runs 12 residues. CDR1 and CDR2 (germline): MNHNS, SASEGT. The CDR3 region is CASLGGWGELFF. The CDR3 DNA reads TGTGCCAGCTTGGGGGGATGGGGGGAGCTGTTTTTT.

The gene calls are TRBV4-2 and TRBJ2-7, with 7 bases matching TRBD2. The CDR3 extends over 17 amino acids. V gave up 2 bases and J gave up 0 bases; unmatched junction bases: 10. The germline gives CDR1 LGHNA, CDR2 YNFKEQ. The CDR3 here is CASSQNGGRESSYEQYF. As DNA, the CDR3 is TGTGCCAGCAGCCAAAACGGGGGGAGGGAGAGCTCCTACGAGCAGTACTTC.

This clone was seen once. This chain connects TRBV6-5 to TRBJ2-5; D might be TRBD1 (5 bases). Germline V CDR1 and CDR2: MNHEY, SVGAGI. The V end lost 0 bases, the J end lost 5 bases, and 13 bases lay between the germline ends. This CDR3 has 15 residues. In DNA form, the CDR3 reads TGTGCCAGCAGTTACTCGCCTAGGGGTGGGGAGACCCAGTACTTC. This codes for CASSYSPRGGETQYF.

The chain combines TRBV11-2 with TRBJ2-7; 9 bases map to TRBD2. This CDR3 has 14 residues. J was trimmed by 4 bases and V by 1 base; bases with no gene match: 2. The germline CDR1 and CDR2 sequences are SGHAT and FQNNGV. CDR3 amino acids: CASSLASGRYEQYF. CDR3 DNA: TGTGCCAGCAGCTTAGCAAGCGGGAGGTACGAGCAGTACTTC.

The chain couples TRBV5-1 to TRBJ2-7; the D gene is possibly TRBD2 (6 bases). In germline, CDR1 is SGHRS, CDR2 YFSETQ. V was pared by 2 bases and J by 6 bases, with 15 bases between. CDR3 length: 14 amino acids. The chain's CDR3 is CASSFGGDRGEQYF. The CDR3 DNA is TGCGCCAGCAGCTTCGGCGGGGACCGGGGCGAGCAGTACTTC.

The chain joins TRBV29-1 to TRBJ1-3; 9 nucleotides match TRBD1. Germline V gene data show CDR1 as SQVTM and CDR2 as ANQGSEA. The CDR3 totals 17 residues. The V gene end was trimmed by 5 bases and the J gene end by 0 bases; junction bases not matched to a gene: 11. CDR3 residues: CSVIPGQGPHSGNTIYF. In nucleotides, the CDR3 is TGCAGCGTTATTCCGGGACAGGGCCCTCACTCTGGAAACACCATATATTTT.

This clone was observed a single time. The rearrangement links TRBV7-9 to TRBJ2-5, with TRBD1 matching over 7 bases. Germline V lookup: CDR1 SEHNR, CDR2 FQNEAQ (reference sequence). CDR3 length: 15 residues. Unmatched junction bases numbered 8, after V lost 3 bases and J lost 4 bases. CDR3 sequence reads: CASSFLQGSLETQYF. The CDR3 DNA reads TGTGCCAGCAGCTTCTTACAGGGGTCCTTAGAGACCCAGTACTTC.

On this clone itself: One junction end does not reproduce the germline sequence, and a read error may be involved. The rearrangement joins TRBV7-9 to TRBJ1-1; D is perhaps TRBD1 (6 bases). The length of the CDR3 is 12 residues. CDR1 is SEHNR, CDR2 FQNEAQ, per germline (reference sequence). This chain's CDR3 is CASSLAVPGDRF. DNA for the CDR3: TGTGCCAGCAGCTTAGCGGTACCAGGGGACCGGTTT.

The chain couples TRBV28 to TRBJ2-5, with 13 bases aligning to TRBD2. Germline CDR1 and CDR2: MDHEN and SYDVKM. With V trimmed by 6 bases and J by 2 bases, 6 bases remained unmatched. This CDR3 is 16 amino acids long. DNA for the CDR3: TGTGCCAGCAGCCATAGGACTAGCGGGAGACAAGAGACCCAGTACTTC. Translated, it gives CASSHRTSGRQETQYF.

J is TRBJ2-7 and V is TRBV20-1, with 7 bases matching TRBD1. The CDR3 is 11 amino acids. The ends lost 5 bases at V and 5 bases at J; junction bases unmatched: 3. Germline V CDR1 and CDR2: DFQATT, SNEGSKA (reference sequence). This chain's CDR3 is CSAETGHEQYF. The CDR3 DNA is TGCAGTGCTGAGACAGGGCACGAGCAGTACTTC.

The chain combines TRBV28 with TRBJ2-1; 7 bases are a match to TRBD1. Looked up from germline, CDR1 is MDHEN and CDR2 is SYDVKM. The CDR3 has 14 amino acids. The V gene end was trimmed by 6 bases and the J gene end by 7 bases; junction bases not matched to a gene: 9. The CDR3 nucleotides are TGTGCCAGCAGGATCGGGACAGCTTGGAATGAGCAGTTCTTC. Its translation is CASRIGTAWNEQFF.

The chain employs TRBV15 and TRBJ2-2, with D unresolved. CDR3 length: 15 residues. CDR1 and CDR2 from the germline V gene are LNHNV and YYDKDF (reference sequence). The germline V and J ends were trimmed by 0 bases and 4 bases, with 9 bases remaining between them. CDR3 DNA sequence: TGTGCCACCAGCAGAGACCCACGGAGCACCGGGGAGCTGTTTTTT. Its protein is CATSRDPRSTGELFF.

V usage is TRBV5-1 and J usage is TRBJ1-1; D uncertain. The V and J ends lost 5 bases and 1 base respectively, with 9 bases between them. Germline V gene data show CDR1 as SGHRS and CDR2 as YFSETQ. The CDR3 loop spans 13 amino acids. CDR3: CASRIDWNTEAFF. In nucleotides, the CDR3 is TGCGCCAGCAGAATTGACTGGAACACTGAAGCTTTCTTT.

This clone appeared a few times. V and J are TRBV5-6 and TRBJ2-5, with 10 bases fitting TRBD1. The CDR3 totals 15 residues. Germline CDR1 SGHDT, CDR2 YYEEEE. The trim removed 4 bases at V and 6 bases at J, leaving 9 bases unmatched. CDR3 region: CASSATGGLRKTQYF. The CDR3 DNA follows: TGTGCCAGCAGCGCGACAGGGGGCCTGAGGAAGACCCAGTACTTC. The full variable domain, rest sourced from reference TRBV5-6 and TRBJ2-5, is DAGVTQSPTHLIKTRGQQVTLRCSPKSGHDTVSWYQQALGQGPQFIFQYYEEEERQRGNFPDRFSGHQFPNYSSELNVNALLLGDSALYLCASSATGGLRKTQYFGPGTRLLVL.